The rows below give T cell receptor beta chains drawn from one sample of a study of technical replicates of blood from four donors. The protocol was immunoSEQ multiplex PCR, while the TCRdb copy is restricted to in-frame clones and leaves out a portion. The sample gives about 56,000 clones, 85% to 95% of which show up once; roughly 4.3% is in the top ten. Material for sequencing was PBMCs. Receptors were obtained from a human donor in good health. Some clones in this sample may be carry-over from other donors' samples. Both conserved end residues are part of each CDR3. Each record gives: CDR3 protein, V gene, J gene, D gene. A D gene is named only where the DNA matches it firmly.

CDR3aa: CASSVGSGVEETQYF
v_gene: TRBV9
j_gene: TRBJ2-5
d_gene: .

CDR3aa: CASSLARRDGYTF
v_gene: TRBV5-4
j_gene: TRBJ1-2
d_gene: .

CDR3aa: CSASHADEQYF
v_gene: TRBV20-1
j_gene: TRBJ2-7
d_gene: .

CDR3aa: CASSQGETQYF
v_gene: TRBV7-2
j_gene: TRBJ2-5
d_gene: .

CDR3aa: CASSFTRARNEKLFF
v_gene: TRBV7-2
j_gene: TRBJ1-4
d_gene: .

CDR3aa: CSVYGQGGSYGYTF
v_gene: TRBV29-1
j_gene: TRBJ1-2
d_gene: TRBD1

CDR3aa: CATSRGTGDNEQFF
v_gene: TRBV15
j_gene: TRBJ2-1
d_gene: TRBD1

CDR3aa: CAISDIRLAGAGEQYF
v_gene: TRBV10-3
j_gene: TRBJ2-7
d_gene: TRBD2

CDR3aa: CASSEWGLAGDLYEQYF
v_gene: TRBV10-2
j_gene: TRBJ2-7
d_gene: TRBD2

CDR3aa: CASSAMNTGELFF
v_gene: TRBV7-6
j_gene: TRBJ2-2
d_gene: .

CDR3aa: CASSLWTGPSGNTIYF
v_gene: TRBV5-6
j_gene: TRBJ1-3
d_gene: TRBD1

CDR3aa: CASSLTSGGHNEQFF
v_gene: TRBV7-6
j_gene: TRBJ2-1
d_gene: TRBD2

CDR3aa: CASRRTGFDTGELFF
v_gene: TRBV6-5
j_gene: TRBJ2-2
d_gene: TRBD1

CDR3aa: CASSQGALNSPLHF
v_gene: TRBV14
j_gene: TRBJ1-6
d_gene: .

CDR3aa: CASSQGAGVETQYF
v_gene: TRBV11-2
j_gene: TRBJ2-5
d_gene: TRBD1

CDR3aa: CASSERPWGGATYNEQFF
v_gene: TRBV10-2
j_gene: TRBJ2-1
d_gene: .